These 30 T cell receptor beta chains came from one sample sequenced in a study of technical replicates of blood from a handful of donors. The repertoire was sequenced with immunoSEQ multiplex PCR; TCRdb's copy has only in-frame clones and lacks some. The sample holds tens of thousands of clones, roughly 96% seen once. Sequencing was done on a sample of T cells isolated from PBMCs. The receptors come from a human donor in good health.

This chain links TRBV28 with TRBJ2-4, with 7 positions matching TRBD1. Germline assignment: CDR1 MDHEN and CDR2 SYDVKM. V trimming: 5 bases; J trimming: 5 bases; junction bases outside the gene matches: 6. The CDR3 runs 14 residues. CDR3 bases: TGTGCCAGCAGTCCACAGGGGAGTCAAAACATTCAGTACTTC. Translating gives CASSPQGSQNIQYF. The full variable domain, its missing parts supplied by reference TRBV28 and TRBJ2-4, is DVKVTQSSRYLVKRTGEKVFLECVQDMDHENMFWYRQDPGLGLRLIYFSYDVKMKEKGDIPEGYSVSREKKERFSLILESASTNQTSMYLCASSPQGSQNIQYFGAGTRLSVL.

The CDR3 sequence is CASSQRQGATEAFF. The CDR3 coding sequence is TGTGCCAGCAGCCAGCGACAGGGGGCCACTGAAGCTTTCTTT. This chain connects TRBV7-9 to TRBJ1-1, with TRBD1 matching over 10 bases. V trimming: 5 bases; J trimming: 4 bases; junction bases outside the gene matches: 4. Germline CDR1 and CDR2: SEHNR and FQNEAQ (reference sequence). This CDR3 has 14 amino acids.

V gene TRBV2 combines with J gene TRBJ2-3, with 7 bases that match TRBD2. Germline values: CDR1 SNHLY, CDR2 FYNNEI. Germline trimming cut 3 bases from V and 4 bases from J; bases unmatched to any gene: 4. The CDR3 is 14 residues long. For the CDR3, the DNA is TGTGCCAGCAGTGACAGACTAGCAGCAGATACGCAGTATTTT. Its translation is CASSDRLAADTQYF.

This clone was observed once. J is TRBJ2-1 and V is TRBV2, with 12 bases aligning to TRBD2. Germline values: CDR1 SNHLY, CDR2 FYNNEI. V lost 2 bases to trimming and J lost 3 bases; unmatched junction nucleotides: 2. This CDR3 comprises 16 residues. The CDR3 DNA reads TGTGCCAGCAGTGAATCGGGACTAGCGGGCTACAATGAGCAGTTCTTC. Its translation: CASSESGLAGYNEQFF.

The genes are TRBV2 and TRBJ1-4; 8 nucleotides line up with TRBD1. Trimming removed 3 bases from V and 5 bases from J; junction bases left unmatched: 8. The CDR3 is made up of 16 amino acids. The germline V gene encodes CDR1 SNHLY and CDR2 FYNNEI. CDR3 sequence: CASSDPFRGLNEKLFF. The CDR3 coding sequence is TGTGCCAGCAGTGACCCATTCAGGGGGCTCAATGAAAAACTGTTTTTT.

This chain's CDR3 is CASGWERTYEQYF. As DNA, the CDR3 is TGTGCCAGCGGGTGGGAGCGGACCTACGAGCAGTACTTC. The chain uses TRBV28 and TRBJ2-7, with a weak D call TRBD2 (5 bases). The CDR3 runs 13 residues. Germline V CDR1 and CDR2: MDHEN, SYDVKM. Trimming took 8 bases from V and 2 from J, leaving 13 bases between them.

This chain uses TRBV7-8 with TRBJ1-2, with D possibly being TRBD1 (6 bases). CDR1 SGHVS and CDR2 FQNEAQ come from the germline V gene. V shed 1 base and J shed 5 bases, with 8 bases lying between them. The length of the CDR3 is 13 residues. The CDR3 DNA follows: TGTGCCAGCAGCTTAGGACAGGAATATGGCTACACCTTC. Residues: CASSLGQEYGYTF.

The rearrangement uses TRBV14 and TRBJ1-3, with TRBD1 identical over 10 bases. CDR1 SGHDN and CDR2 FVKESK come from the germline V gene. V lost 4 bases and J lost 4; bases outside the gene matches: 4. The CDR3 is 15 residues long. CDR3 sequence reads: CASSPRTGGGNTIYF. The CDR3 DNA follows: TGTGCCAGCAGCCCCAGGACAGGGGGAGGAAACACCATATATTTT.

The chain has TRBV7-3 and TRBJ2-2; 9 bases map to TRBD1. CDR1 and CDR2 (germline): SGHTA, FQGTGA. The CDR3 has 13 residues. The J segment lost 12 bases and the V segment lost 5 bases, leaving 7 bases of the junction unmatched. For the CDR3, the DNA is TGTGCCAGCAGCCGGGACAGGGACAAAAAGCTGTTTTTT. Translating gives CASSRDRDKKLFF.

The chain is built from TRBV4-2 and TRBJ2-5, with 12 positions matching TRBD1. Germline V gives CDR1 LGHNA, CDR2 YNFKEQ. V was clipped by 0 bases and J by 5 bases; unmatched bases: 4. The CDR3 length is 16 residues. Written as DNA, the CDR3 is TGTGCCAGCAGCCAAGATGGGACAGGGGGCTTGGAGACCCAGTACTTC. It codes for CASSQDGTGGLETQYF.

The chain carries TRBV5-6 and TRBJ2-7; perhaps TRBD2 as D (7 bases). CDR3 length equals 15 residues. Germline V lookup: CDR1 SGHDT, CDR2 YYEEEE. Trimming removed 0 bases at V and 0 bases at J, with 10 bases between. CDR3 residues: CASSLGGGLSYEQYF. CDR3 DNA: TGTGCCAGCAGCTTGGGGGGGGGCCTCTCCTACGAGCAGTACTTC.

The V and J genes are TRBV5-5 and TRBJ2-7; possible D gene TRBD1, 5 bases. CDR3 size: 15 residues. Per the germline V gene, CDR1 is SGHKS and CDR2 is YYEKEE (reference sequence). Trimming took off 0 bases at V and 4 bases at J, with 14 bases between the two ends. The CDR3 nucleotides are TGTGCCAGCAGCTTGGGGACACGGATTCAGTACGAGCAGTACTTC. Residues: CASSLGTRIQYEQYF.

This chain uses TRBV6-1 with TRBJ1-4; TRBD1 agrees at 7 bases. The CDR3 sequence is 16 residues long. Germline V gene data show CDR1 as MNHNS and CDR2 as SASEGT. The ends lost 1 base at V and 8 bases at J; junction bases unmatched: 10. The CDR3 reads CASSEEGLGGREKLFF. The CDR3 nucleotides are TGTGCCAGCAGTGAAGAAGGGTTAGGGGGCAGGGAAAAACTGTTTTTT.

The chain is built from TRBV28 and TRBJ2-7, with 7 bases aligning to TRBD2. V lost 7 bases to trimming and J lost 3 bases; unmatched junction nucleotides: 9. The CDR3 extends over 14 amino acids. Germline V lookup: CDR1 MDHEN, CDR2 SYDVKM. CDR3 sequence: CASTPGLDRYEQYF. CDR3 DNA: TGTGCCAGCACCCCCGGACTAGACCGCTACGAGCAGTACTTC.

This clone was counted a single time. This rearrangement joins TRBV10-3 to TRBJ1-1; TRBD1 might be the D (5 bases). Germline V CDR1 and CDR2: ENHRY, SYGVKD. This CDR3 is 13 amino acids long. V was pared by 7 bases and J by 6 bases, with 15 bases between. DNA of the CDR3: TGTGCCATCATTCCTGACAGTCTCTCTGAAGCTTTCTTT. Protein: CAIIPDSLSEAFF.

This chain's CDR3 is CASSTPGESSYEQYF. The CDR3 coding sequence is TGTGCCAGCAGCACCCCCGGTGAGAGCTCCTACGAGCAGTACTTC. The chain recombines TRBV28 with TRBJ2-7; the D is unclear. CDR1 and CDR2 from the germline V gene are MDHEN and SYDVKM. V lost 6 bases and J lost 0, with 15 bases in between. The CDR3 spans 15 residues.

This clone was counted a single time. The V and J genes are TRBV9 and TRBJ1-4; 7 nucleotides match TRBD1. Germline V gene sequence: CDR1 SGDLS, CDR2 YYNGEE. The trim removed 7 bases at V and 4 bases at J, leaving 7 bases unmatched. The CDR3 totals 14 residues. The CDR3 sequence: CASGPQGLNEKLFF. The CDR3 region has the DNA TGTGCCAGCGGTCCACAGGGGCTTAATGAAAAACTGTTTTTT.

J is TRBJ2-1 and V is TRBV7-9, with 9 positions matching TRBD2. Unmatched junction bases numbered 4, after V lost 3 bases and J lost 4 bases. The CDR3 totals 15 residues. Per germline, CDR1 SEHNR and CDR2 FQNEAQ (reference sequence). The CDR3 is CASSFGGREYNEQFF. The CDR3 nucleotides are TGTGCCAGCAGCTTCGGCGGGAGGGAGTACAATGAGCAGTTCTTC.

J is TRBJ2-3 and V is TRBV20-1; D not certain. V was pared by 7 bases and J by 3 bases, with 8 bases between. The CDR3 loop spans 11 amino acids. Germline V gene sequence: CDR1 DFQATT, CDR2 SNEGSKA (reference sequence). The CDR3 nucleotides read TGCAGTGTACCTAATACAGATACGCAGTATTTT. It yields the protein CSVPNTDTQYF.

The V gene is TRBV6-5, the J gene TRBJ1-2; 7 nucleotides agree with TRBD1. The CDR3 covers 13 residues. The V gene's germline CDR1 is MNHEY and CDR2 SVGAGI. J was trimmed by 4 bases and V by 4 bases; bases with no gene match: 3. CDR3 in amino acids: CASSSTGTYGYTF. As DNA, the CDR3 is TGTGCCAGCAGTTCGACAGGGACCTATGGCTACACCTTC.

The chain uses TRBV4-1 and TRBJ1-1; D is uncertain. The CDR3 covers 17 residues. Germline-derived CDR1 and CDR2 are MGHRA and YSYEKL. The V and J ends lost 0 bases and 2 bases respectively, with 16 bases between them. The chain's CDR3 is CASSQEITALANTEAFF. CDR3 sequence (DNA): TGCGCCAGCAGCCAAGAAATTACAGCCTTGGCCAACACTGAAGCTTTCTTT.

The sample holds a few counts of this clone. The rearrangement joins TRBV5-1 to TRBJ2-7; D perhaps matches TRBD2 (5 bases). CDR1 and CDR2 from the germline V gene are SGHRS and YFSETQ. V lost 1 base, J lost 3 bases, and 11 bases lay in between. The CDR3 consists of 14 residues. CDR3 DNA: TGCGCCAGCAGCTTGTCGTTCGGGGACTACGAGCAGTACTTC. It is translated as CASSLSFGDYEQYF.

This rearrangement joins TRBV4-1 to TRBJ2-7; TRBD2 is a possible D gene (5 bases). The CDR3 runs to 18 residues. Looked up from germline, CDR1 is MGHRA and CDR2 is YSYEKL. The V end lost 0 bases, the J end lost 2 bases, and 20 bases lay between the germline ends. The CDR3 region has the DNA TGCGCCAGCAGCCAAGATCCGAGGGAAGGCCGGATCACCTACGAGCAGTACTTC. Its protein is CASSQDPREGRITYEQYF.

The V call is TRBV19, the J call TRBJ1-1; D may be TRBD1 (5 bases). Per the germline V gene, CDR1 is LNHDA and CDR2 is SQIVND (reference sequence). This CDR3 contains 14 residues. V dropped 1 base and J dropped 2 bases, with 8 bases sitting between them. DNA of the CDR3: TGTGCCAGTAGTATAGCACAGGCTAACACTGAAGCTTTCTTT. Protein product: CASSIAQANTEAFF.

The chain couples TRBV4-1 to TRBJ1-2; 7 nucleotides line up with TRBD1. The junction had 12 bases not matched to a gene; V was cut back by 3 bases and J by 5 bases. Germline CDR1 is MGHRA and CDR2 is YSYEKL. This CDR3 region has 16 residues. The CDR3 nucleotides read TGCGCCAGCAGCCATAAGGAGGGACAGCGATCGTATGGCTACACCTTC. It translates to CASSHKEGQRSYGYTF.

The table lists this clone with a count of one. The DNA for the CDR3 is TGTGCCAGCAGTGAACGCCGGGGAGGGCAGTACTTC. As protein: CASSERRGGQYF. V gene TRBV2 combines with J gene TRBJ2-7; D possibly corresponds to TRBD2 (6 bases). CDR1 SNHLY and CDR2 FYNNEI come from the germline V gene. This CDR3 has 12 residues. V lost 2 bases to trimming and J lost 9 bases, with 11 bases between them.

The chain employs TRBV5-6 and TRBJ2-2; D is undetermined. Germline assignment: CDR1 SGHDT and CDR2 YYEEEE. This CDR3 is built from 17 residues. Trimming took 4 bases from V and 5 from J, leaving 21 bases between them. Here the CDR3 reads CASSPLGASSRTGELFF. CDR3 nucleotides: TGTGCCAGCAGCCCCTTGGGTGCGTCGTCGAGGACCGGGGAGCTGTTTTTT.

This clone was observed once. CDR3 loop: CASRTGAMNTEAFF. CDR3 nucleotides: TGTGCCAGCAGGACAGGGGCCATGAACACTGAAGCTTTCTTT. J is TRBJ1-1 and V is TRBV28; 8 bases match TRBD1. The ends lost 6 bases at V and 0 bases at J; junction bases unmatched: 3. Germline V gene sequence: CDR1 MDHEN, CDR2 SYDVKM. This CDR3 contains 14 residues.

The rearrangement links TRBV9 to TRBJ2-5; D perhaps matches TRBD2 (6 bases). The CDR3 consists of 14 residues. V lost 3 bases and J 7 bases, leaving 16 bases between the germline ends. Germline-derived CDR1 and CDR2 are SGDLS and YYNGEE. CDR3 residues: CASSADQRGWTQYF. CDR3 DNA sequence: TGTGCCAGCAGCGCGGACCAACGGGGGTGGACCCAGTACTTC. Using reference TRBV9 and TRBJ2-5 for the parts outside the CDR3, the full variable domain is DSGVTQTPKHLITATGQRVTLRCSPRSGDLSVYWYQQSLDQGLQFLIQYYNGEERAKGNILERFSAQQFPDLHSELNLSSLELGDSALYFCASSADQRGWTQYFGPGTRLLVL.

The V gene is TRBV28, the J gene TRBJ1-3; D is unresolved. The germline CDR1 and CDR2 sequences are MDHEN and SYDVKM. Deletions cut 7 bases from V and 6 bases from J, with 10 bases between. The CDR3 contains 12 residues. The CDR3 region is CASKTYENTIYF. CDR3 DNA: TGTGCCAGCAAGACTTACGAAAACACCATATATTTT.